A single sample gave rise to the 18 T cell receptor beta chains below, sequenced in a study of vaccination and CD4 T cells after COVID-19. The Oncomine TCR Beta short-read assay was applied to DNA of cultured CD4+ T cells. A single record per CDR3 protein comes from TCRdb applying MiXCR to the PCR reads. The sample holds 24,000 or so distinct CDR3 sequences; roughly 40% are singletons and the top ten take just over 7%. Treatment in this sample: approximately 10-day PBMC culture with coronavirus spike peptide pools or control peptides (ViraFEST assay). Their target antigens are unknown. Sequencing used CD4+ T cells from blood, cultured in vitro. The receptors stem from a human donor who had recovered from COVID-19.

The V and J genes are TRBV10-3 and TRBJ2-3; D is undetermined. Germline assignment: CDR1 ENHRY and CDR2 SYGVKD. V lost 4 bases and J 4 bases, leaving 15 bases between the germline ends. There are 15 residues in the CDR3. The DNA for the CDR3 is TGTGCCATCAGTGGATCCCTAGGTTTATCAGATACGCAGTATTTT. Translated, it gives CAISGSLGLSDTQYF.

This clonotype is labeled as medium-sized. The chain employs TRBV6-5 and TRBJ1-2; D remains ambiguous. CDR1 and CDR2 (germline): MNHEY, SVGAGI. V lost 2 bases and J lost 1, with 5 bases in between. This CDR3 has 13 amino acids. The CDR3 region is CASSYPLNYGYTF. The CDR3 DNA reads as TGTGCCAGCAGTTACCCCCTTAACTATGGCTACACCTTC.

The chain has TRBV6-1 and TRBJ2-2; no firm D call. CDR3 length: 13 residues. V was trimmed by 4 bases and J by 7 bases, leaving 10 bases between them. Germline lookup yields CDR1 MNHNS and CDR2 SASEGT. The CDR3 bases are TGTGCCAGCAGTGGAGGCCTGAGCGGGGAGCTGTTTTTT. It is translated as CASSGGLSGELFF.

Concerning this clonotype: The final CDR3 position lacks the conserved phenylalanine or tryptophan, pointing to a likely read error. The V call is TRBV7-9, the J call TRBJ2-5, with 7 bases fitting TRBD1. The CDR3 runs 14 residues. V was pared by 5 bases and J by 4 bases, with 7 bases of the junction left unmatched. The germline V gene encodes CDR1 SEHNR and CDR2 FQNEAQ (reference sequence). CDR3 loop: CASSPGAGGETQYY. The CDR3 nucleotides read TGTGCCAGCAGCCCCGGGGCAGGGGGAGAGACCCAGTACTAC.

This clonotype was seen only once. The CDR3 bases are TGTGCCAGCAGCCCAGGACTAGCGCTGACCTACGAGCAGTACTTC. It yields the protein CASSPGLALTYEQYF. The chain recombines TRBV11-3 with TRBJ2-7; 9 bases map to TRBD2. CDR3 size: 15 residues. The germline V gene has CDR1 SGHNT and CDR2 YENEEA. The J segment lost 2 bases and the V segment lost 5 bases, leaving 7 bases of the junction unmatched. Together with reference TRBV11-3 and TRBJ2-7, the CDR3 gives the full variable domain: EAGVVQSPRYKIIEKKQPVAFWCNPISGHNTLYWYLQNLGQGPELLIRYENEEAVDDSQLPKDRFSAERLKGVDSTLKIQPAELGDSAVYLCASSPGLALTYEQYFGPGTRLTVT.

This chain joins TRBV2 and TRBJ2-7, with 9 positions matching TRBD1. The CDR3 runs 13 residues. CDR1 and CDR2 (germline): SNHLY, FYNNEI. The CDR3 coding sequence is TGTGCTACGTCCCGGGACAGGGCCTACGAGCAGTACTTC. It yields the protein CATSRDRAYEQYF.

This clonotype was picked up a small number of times. CDR3 amino acids: CASSKVRTGDTEAFF. In DNA form, the CDR3 reads TGTGCCAGCAGCAAAGTGCGGACAGGGGACACTGAAGCTTTCTTT. The chain uses TRBV21-1 and TRBJ1-1; the table calls TRBD1, which could not be checked here. TRBV21-1 has pseudogene status. The CDR3 has 15 residues.

The rearrangement joins TRBV30 to TRBJ2-2; TRBD1 is a possible D gene (6 bases). Deletions cut 8 bases from V and 5 bases from J, with 15 bases between. Germline CDR1 and CDR2: GTSNPN and SVGIG (reference sequence). The CDR3 is 13 residues long. This CDR3 is CARMARGTGELFF. In DNA form, the CDR3 reads TGTGCCCGGATGGCGAGGGGGACCGGGGAGCTGTTTTTT.

This rearrangement joins TRBV5-4 to TRBJ2-3; perhaps TRBD2 as D (5 bases). Trimming removed 2 bases from V and 4 bases from J, with 11 bases in between. Germline CDR1 reads SGHNT; CDR2 reads YYREEE (reference sequence). The CDR3 consists of 14 residues. CDR3 sequence reads: CASSLLRVADTQYF. The CDR3, as DNA: TGTGCCAGCAGCTTACTGAGGGTGGCAGATACGCAGTATTTT.

This clonotype was counted once. The rearrangement uses TRBV28 and TRBJ2-5; D call uncertain. Trimming took off 5 bases at V and 5 bases at J, with 12 bases between the two ends. Germline CDR1 MDHEN, CDR2 SYDVKM. This CDR3 spans 13 amino acids. This chain's CDR3 is CASSIPSTETQYF. The CDR3 DNA reads as TGTGCCAGCAGTATCCCCAGTACGGAGACCCAGTACTTC.

The chain couples TRBV11-3 to TRBJ2-2; D unclear. Germline V gene lookup returns CDR1 SGHNT and CDR2 YENEEA. This CDR3 spans 13 amino acids. Trimming took off 8 bases at V and 5 bases at J, with 12 bases between the two ends. CDR3 DNA sequence: TGTGCCAGCCGTCAGACCCGGACCGGGGAGCTGTTTTTT. It is translated as CASRQTRTGELFF.

The chain has TRBV27 and TRBJ2-3; D unclear. V lost 6 bases to trimming and J lost 2 bases, with 9 bases between them. This CDR3 has 13 amino acids. Germline V lookup: CDR1 MNHEY, CDR2 SMNVEV (reference sequence). In DNA form, the CDR3 reads TGTGCCAGCAGATTCTCCCCCACAGATACGCAGTATTTT. It yields the protein CASRFSPTDTQYF.

The chain joins TRBV27 to TRBJ2-7; D remains unclear. There are 15 residues in the CDR3. The germline V and J ends were trimmed by 4 bases and 3 bases, with 16 bases remaining between them. The germline gives CDR1 MNHEY, CDR2 SMNVEV (reference sequence). The CDR3 sequence is CASSSNRLGFYEQYF. Written as DNA, the CDR3 is TGTGCCAGCAGTTCAAACAGACTTGGATTCTACGAGCAGTACTTC.

This clonotype turned up a few times. This chain joins TRBV27 and TRBJ2-3; 11 positions agree with TRBD2. This CDR3 is 15 amino acids long. From germline, CDR1 is MNHEY and CDR2 SMNVEV (reference sequence). The trim removed 6 bases at V and 7 bases at J, leaving 9 bases unmatched. The CDR3 DNA reads TGTGCCAGCAGATTAGCGGGGGGGTACCGTAATACGCAGTATTTT. It is translated as CASRLAGGYRNTQYF.

In this sample, this clonotype turned up a few times. The chain carries TRBV7-8 and TRBJ1-1, with D uncertain. Germline loops: CDR1 SGHVS, CDR2 FQNEAQ. V lost 2 bases, J lost 5 bases, and 18 bases lay in between. The CDR3 is 16 residues long. This CDR3 is CASSLREWGVGTEAFF. CDR3 DNA sequence: TGTGCCAGCAGCTTAAGGGAATGGGGTGTAGGAACTGAAGCTTTCTTT.

J is TRBJ1-2 and V is TRBV6-1; 7 nucleotides line up with TRBD1. V trimming: 8 bases; J trimming: 4 bases; junction bases outside the gene matches: 7. CDR3 length: 13 residues. CDR1 and CDR2 from the germline V gene are MNHNS and SASEGT. This CDR3 is CASHQGGPYGYTF. DNA of the CDR3: TGTGCCAGCCACCAGGGGGGTCCCTATGGCTACACCTTC.

The chain recombines TRBV4-2 with TRBJ2-5; 12 nucleotides align to TRBD1. Germline assignment: CDR1 LGHNA and CDR2 YNFKEQ. V trimming: 4 bases; J trimming: 3 bases; junction bases outside the gene matches: 9. This CDR3 has 17 amino acids. The CDR3 spells CASSPMVGTGGEETQYF. The DNA of the CDR3 is TGTGCCAGCAGCCCTATGGTCGGGACAGGGGGCGAAGAGACCCAGTACTTC.

This chain connects TRBV6-1 to TRBJ1-2; weak D call: TRBD1 (6 bases). The CDR3 loop spans 13 amino acids. CDR1 is MNHNS, CDR2 SASEGT, per germline. V was trimmed by 3 bases and J by 5 bases, leaving 10 bases between them. The CDR3 DNA sequence: TGTGCCAGCAGTGACGGGGGGCGTTATGGCTACACCTTC. Translated: CASSDGGRYGYTF.